The 31 T cell receptor beta chains in this list originate from one sample, sequenced in a study of cytomegalovirus exposure and HLA in healthy donors. This PCR relied on a set of 60 Vbeta primers and 13 Jbeta primers. The repertoire was sequenced with immunoSEQ multiplex PCR; TCRdb's copy has only in-frame clones and lacks some. The sample includes about 150,000 clones, just under 70% seen only once; the top ten take approximately 4.2%. The sequenced sample consisted of PBMCs. Receptors were obtained from a man between 60 and 70 years old in good health and CMV-seronegative.

This chain links TRBV28 with TRBJ1-5; no clear D gene. Per the germline V gene, CDR1 is MDHEN and CDR2 is SYDVKM. This CDR3 is 13 amino acids long. V lost 7 bases to trimming and J lost 7 bases, with 14 bases between them. The CDR3 here is CASIGALQQPQHF. Written as DNA, the CDR3 is TGTGCCAGCATTGGAGCTCTCCAGCAGCCCCAGCATTTT.

The chain is built from TRBV29-1 and TRBJ1-5; D unclear. Trimming removed 6 bases at V and 4 bases at J, with 13 bases between. CDR3 length: 13 amino acids. Germline V gene lookup returns CDR1 SQVTM and CDR2 ANQGSEA. In DNA form, the CDR3 reads TGCAGCGTCGAAACGACCGGGAATCAGCCCCAGCATTTT. Translation: CSVETTGNQPQHF.

This clone was seen more than once but under ten times. This chain joins TRBV6-5 and TRBJ1-2; 8 bases match TRBD1. The germline V gene encodes CDR1 MNHEY and CDR2 SVGAGI. This CDR3 is 14 amino acids long. With 10 bases clipped from V and 0 bases from J, the junction kept 7 bases outside the gene matches. CDR3 in amino acids: CAIRGRVSNYGYTF. Here the CDR3 DNA reads TGTGCCATCAGGGGGCGAGTATCTAACTATGGCTACACCTTC.

The gene calls are TRBV6-5 and TRBJ1-1; 7 bases line up with TRBD1. V lost 1 base and J lost 0; bases outside the gene matches: 5. The CDR3 extends over 16 amino acids. Germline values: CDR1 MNHEY, CDR2 SVGAGI. This chain's CDR3 is CASSYLSQGMNTEAFF. DNA of the CDR3: TGTGCCAGCAGTTACTTATCACAGGGGATGAACACTGAAGCTTTCTTT.

This sequence joins TRBV5-4 and TRBJ1-1; D is perhaps TRBD1 (6 bases). Trimming shortened V by 1 base and J by 5 bases, and 15 bases separated the two germline ends. Looked up from germline, CDR1 is SGHNT and CDR2 is YYREEE (reference sequence). The CDR3 consists of 15 residues. CDR3 DNA: TGTGCCAGCAGCTTGAATAGGGGGAGTTGGACTGAAGCTTTCTTT. It encodes CASSLNRGSWTEAFF.

For the CDR3, the DNA is TGTGCCAGCAGCGTAGATCCTCCTAGCGGGATTCGCAATGAGCAGTTCTTC. The encoded protein is CASSVDPPSGIRNEQFF. The chain links TRBV9 to TRBJ2-1; the match to TRBD2 covers 9 bases. The CDR3 has 17 amino acids. Germline V lookup: CDR1 SGDLS, CDR2 YYNGEE. J was trimmed by 6 bases and V by 0 bases; bases with no gene match: 10. Together with reference TRBV9 and TRBJ2-1, the CDR3 gives the full variable domain: DSGVTQTPKHLITATGQRVTLRCSPRSGDLSVYWYQQSLDQGLQFLIQYYNGEERAKGNILERFSAQQFPDLHSELNLSSLELGDSALYFCASSVDPPSGIRNEQFFGPGTRLTVL.

This CDR3 reads CASSFGLAGGVSYNEQFF. In nucleotides, the CDR3 is TGTGCCAGCAGCTTTGGACTAGCGGGAGGGGTCTCCTACAATGAGCAGTTCTTC. The chain couples TRBV7-7 to TRBJ2-1, with TRBD2 identical over 15 bases. Germline loops: CDR1 SSHAT, CDR2 FNYEAQ (reference sequence). Unmatched junction bases numbered 3, after V lost 3 bases and J lost 0 bases. The CDR3 is made up of 18 amino acids.

The V call is TRBV5-1, the J call TRBJ2-1, with a possible D match to TRBD1 (6 bases). The CDR3 is made up of 16 amino acids. Trimming stripped 4 bases from V and 9 bases from J, with 23 bases between. CDR1 SGHRS and CDR2 YFSETQ come from the germline V gene. In DNA, the CDR3 is TGCGCCAGCAGCAAATTGGCTACGGGAAGGGGGATTGAGCAGTTCTTC. Encoded protein: CASSKLATGRGIEQFF.

The chain carries TRBV10-3 and TRBJ1-3, with no clear D. CDR1 is ENHRY and CDR2 is SYGVKD in the germline V gene. Trimming stripped 4 bases from V and 0 bases from J, with 7 bases between. The CDR3 loop spans 14 amino acids. The DNA for the CDR3 is TGTGCCATCAGTGTCGGGAGCTCTGGAAACACCATATATTTT. It specifies CAISVGSSGNTIYF.

This clone was recorded once. The chain links TRBV6-1 to TRBJ1-2; 7 bases agree with TRBD1. Germline V gene lookup returns CDR1 MNHNS and CDR2 SASEGT. V gave up 4 bases and J gave up 4 bases; unmatched junction bases: 9. The CDR3 loop spans 15 amino acids. The CDR3 loop reads CASSGQTGISYGYTF. CDR3 DNA sequence: TGTGCCAGCAGTGGACAGACAGGGATCAGCTATGGCTACACCTTC.

The chain recombines TRBV11-2 with TRBJ2-1; D possibly corresponds to TRBD2 (5 bases). The CDR3 runs to 12 residues. CDR1 SGHAT and CDR2 FQNNGV come from the germline V gene. The germline V and J ends were trimmed by 5 bases and 10 bases, with 12 bases remaining between them. CDR3 sequence: CASSPTKREQFF. CDR3 DNA: TGTGCCAGCAGCCCGACTAAGCGCGAGCAGTTCTTC.

The chain recombines TRBV6-4 with TRBJ2-7; TRBD1 matches 11 bases. V was pared by 4 bases and J by 0 bases, with 11 bases of the junction left unmatched. The CDR3 runs 18 residues. The V gene's germline CDR1 is MRHNA and CDR2 SNTAGT. CDR3 sequence: CASSGDRGSDESSYEQYF. Written as DNA, the CDR3 is TGTGCCAGCAGTGGGGACAGGGGGTCGGATGAAAGCTCCTACGAGCAGTACTTC.

This chain uses TRBV5-6 with TRBJ2-6; tentatively, D is TRBD2 (5 bases). CDR1 SGHDT and CDR2 YYEEEE come from the germline V gene. The CDR3 spans 17 residues. The V end lost 0 bases, the J end lost 4 bases, and 14 bases lay between the germline ends. The DNA for the CDR3 is TGTGCCAGCAGCTTGGTGGGCCCCCCGGGGGGGGCCAACGTCCTGACTTTC. Its protein is CASSLVGPPGGANVLTF.

The chain combines TRBV11-2 with TRBJ2-7; 8 bases fit TRBD1. The CDR3 contains 14 residues. Germline CDR1 and CDR2: SGHAT and FQNNGV. The V and J ends lost 6 bases and 0 bases, in that order; junction bases with no gene match: 4. The CDR3 nucleotides are TGTGCCAGCAGATGGACAGGGACCTCCTACGAGCAGTACTTC. Its translation is CASRWTGTSYEQYF.

This clone was seen only a few times. The chain recombines TRBV9 with TRBJ1-1, with D hard to call. V dropped 0 bases and J dropped 0 bases, with 6 bases sitting between them. Germline CDR1 SGDLS, CDR2 YYNGEE. The CDR3 consists of 14 residues. This chain's CDR3 is CASSVEGVNTEAFF. The CDR3 DNA is TGTGCCAGCAGCGTAGAGGGAGTGAACACTGAAGCTTTCTTT.

The rearrangement joins TRBV4-3 to TRBJ1-1, with TRBD1 identical over 7 bases. CDR3 length equals 16 residues. V was pared by 1 base and J by 5 bases, with 10 bases of the junction left unmatched. Germline CDR1 reads LGHNA; CDR2 reads YSLEER. CDR3: CASSQGQGLPGTEAFF. The CDR3 DNA reads TGCGCCAGCAGCCAAGGACAGGGCCTCCCCGGAACTGAAGCTTTCTTT.

The V call is TRBV19, the J call TRBJ2-1; 8 bases fit TRBD1. CDR3 length: 13 residues. V lost 11 bases to trimming and J lost 8 bases; unmatched junction nucleotides: 11. Germline values: CDR1 LNHDA, CDR2 SQIVND (reference sequence). DNA of the CDR3: TGTGCCGTCTACGGGACAGGTCGATATGAGCAGTTCTTC. Its translation: CAVYGTGRYEQFF.

Here the CDR3 reads CSVDLTGQNYGYTF. The CDR3 DNA reads as TGCAGCGTAGACTTGACAGGGCAGAACTATGGCTACACCTTC. J is TRBJ1-2 and V is TRBV29-1, with TRBD1 matching over 7 bases. CDR3 size: 14 residues. CDR1 and CDR2 from the germline V gene are SQVTM and ANQGSEA. The J segment lost 2 bases and the V segment lost 6 bases, leaving 9 bases of the junction unmatched.

The chain joins TRBV19 to TRBJ1-5; D uncertain. This CDR3 has 14 residues. Germline loops: CDR1 LNHDA, CDR2 SQIVND (reference sequence). Trimming pared 3 bases from V and 9 bases from J, leaving 15 bases between. The CDR3 protein is CASSIDATAGPQHF. The DNA for the CDR3 is TGTGCCAGTAGTATTGACGCAACCGCGGGGCCCCAGCATTTT.

This clone showed up just a few times. The chain couples TRBV5-1 to TRBJ2-7; the match to TRBD1 covers 7 bases. This CDR3 spans 12 amino acids. Germline trimming cut 0 bases from V and 6 bases from J; bases unmatched to any gene: 0. Per the germline V gene, CDR1 is SGHRS and CDR2 is YFSETQ. The CDR3 region is CASSLGDSEQYF. Here the CDR3 DNA reads TGCGCCAGCAGCTTGGGGGACAGCGAGCAGTACTTC. The whole variable domain, remainder taken from reference TRBV5-1 and TRBJ2-7, is KAGVTQTPRYLIKTRGQQVTLSCSPISGHRSVSWYQQTPGQGLQFLFEYFSETQRNKGNFPGRFSGRQFSNSRSEMNVSTLELGDSALYLCASSLGDSEQYFGPGTRLTVT.

This chain connects TRBV28 to TRBJ2-2; D remains unclear. This CDR3 comprises 13 residues. Trimming cost V 5 bases and J 2 bases, with 6 bases left between them. Germline values: CDR1 MDHEN, CDR2 SYDVKM. The CDR3 here is CASSPFNTGELFF. The CDR3 DNA sequence: TGTGCCAGCAGTCCTTTCAACACCGGGGAGCTGTTTTTT.

The J gene is TRBJ1-1, the V gene TRBV29-1, with D tentatively TRBD1 (6 bases). CDR1 is SQVTM and CDR2 is ANQGSEA in the germline V gene. This CDR3 has 12 amino acids. Between the trimmed V and J ends, which lost 4 bases and 3 bases, there was a span of 9 bases. CDR3 protein: CSVGKGDTEAFF. In DNA form, the CDR3 reads TGCAGCGTTGGTAAGGGGGACACTGAAGCTTTCTTT.

In DNA form, the CDR3 reads TGCGCCAGCACCCCGGGACAGAAGAACACTGAAGCTTTCTTT. Encoded protein: CASTPGQKNTEAFF. V gene TRBV10-2 combines with J gene TRBJ1-1, with 7 bases lining up with TRBD1. This CDR3 has 14 residues. V lost 7 bases and J lost 1; bases outside the gene matches: 6. Germline CDR1 is WSHSY and CDR2 is SAAADI.

V is TRBV29-1 and J is TRBJ1-6; 7 nucleotides line up with TRBD1. Germline CDR1 reads SQVTM; CDR2 reads ANQGSEA. CDR3 length: 13 residues. Trimming at V came to 7 bases and at J to 7 bases, leaving 7 bases not matched to a gene. This CDR3 is CSARQGRNSPLHF. The CDR3 nucleotides are TGCAGCGCGCGACAGGGTAGGAATTCACCCCTCCACTTT.

This clone was seen once. This chain links TRBV6-5 with TRBJ2-7; D remains ambiguous. CDR1 and CDR2 (germline): MNHEY, SVGAGI. Trimming took off 0 bases at V and 2 bases at J, with 5 bases between the two ends. The CDR3 covers 13 residues. The CDR3 DNA follows: TGTGCCAGCAGTTACTCCAGGACCTACGAGCAGTACTTC. It yields the protein CASSYSRTYEQYF.

The chain recombines TRBV5-6 with TRBJ2-2; 7 positions match TRBD1. This CDR3 contains 17 residues. CDR1 is SGHDT, CDR2 YYEEEE, per germline. Losses at the gene ends were 1 base for V and 0 bases for J; bases not matched to a gene: 6. The chain's CDR3 is CASSLNGQDPNTGELFF. The CDR3 DNA is TGTGCCAGCAGCTTGAACGGACAGGATCCGAACACCGGGGAGCTGTTTTTT.

This rearrangement joins TRBV5-5 to TRBJ1-3; TRBD1 matches 9 bases. V shed 2 bases, J shed 3 bases, and the junction held 6 bases outside the gene matches. Germline CDR1 and CDR2: SGHKS and YYEKEE (reference sequence). The CDR3 consists of 16 residues. The CDR3 DNA reads TGTGCCAGCAGCTTACCGGGACAGGGCTTTGGAAACACCATATATTTT. It specifies CASSLPGQGFGNTIYF.

This clone was detected only a few times. This chain connects TRBV19 to TRBJ1-2; 8 positions agree with TRBD1. Looked up from germline, CDR1 is LNHDA and CDR2 is SQIVND (reference sequence). Trimming took 3 bases from V and 8 from J; bases not matched to a gene: 8. CDR3 length: 14 residues. The CDR3 region has the DNA TGTGCCAGTAGTATTCGGACAGGGATGAAGGGCTACACCTTC. It specifies CASSIRTGMKGYTF.

This sequence joins TRBV30 and TRBJ1-1; the match to TRBD1 covers 10 bases. The CDR3 spans 14 residues. Trimming cost V 1 base and J 6 bases; bases outside gene matches: 5. Germline CDR1 and CDR2: GTSNPN and SVGIG (reference sequence). The CDR3 spells CAWSGRTGGPEAFF. The CDR3 DNA follows: TGTGCCTGGAGTGGTAGGACAGGGGGACCTGAAGCTTTCTTT.

The J gene is TRBJ1-1, the V gene TRBV11-2; D not resolved. V was clipped by 1 base and J by 5 bases, with 11 bases between them. This CDR3 comprises 14 residues. The germline CDR1 and CDR2 sequences are SGHAT and FQNNGV. The CDR3 here is CASSLGNSGTEAFF. CDR3 coding DNA: TGTGCCAGCAGCTTAGGAAATAGCGGGACTGAAGCTTTCTTT.

This clone was recorded a few times. The V and J genes are TRBV27 and TRBJ1-4; 7 bases agree with TRBD1. The CDR3 has 18 amino acids. Germline CDR1 and CDR2: MNHEY and SMNVEV (reference sequence). With 3 bases clipped from V and 0 bases from J, the junction kept 10 bases outside the gene matches. The chain's CDR3 is CASSFSLTGFATNEKLFF. The CDR3 nucleotides read TGTGCCAGCAGTTTTAGCCTGACAGGGTTTGCAACTAATGAAAAACTGTTTTTT.